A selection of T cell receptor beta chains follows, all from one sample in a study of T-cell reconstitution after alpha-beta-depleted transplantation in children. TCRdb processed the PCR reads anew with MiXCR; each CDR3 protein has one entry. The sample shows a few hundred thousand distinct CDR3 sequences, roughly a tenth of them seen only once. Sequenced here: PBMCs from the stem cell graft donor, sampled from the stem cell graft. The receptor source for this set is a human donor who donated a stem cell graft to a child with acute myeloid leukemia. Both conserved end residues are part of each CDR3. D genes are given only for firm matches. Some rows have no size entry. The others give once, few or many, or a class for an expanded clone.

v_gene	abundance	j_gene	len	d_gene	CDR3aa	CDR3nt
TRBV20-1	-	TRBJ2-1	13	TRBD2	CNEIGRARDEQFF	TGCAACGAGATCGGGAGGGCCAGGGATGAGCAGTTCTTC
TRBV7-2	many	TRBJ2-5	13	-	CASSFRVGETQYF	TGTGCCAGCAGCTTTAGGGTTGGGGAGACCCAGTACTTC
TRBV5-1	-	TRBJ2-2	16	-	CASSLSGLRSTGELFF	TGCGCCAGCAGCTTGTCGGGACTTCGAAGCACCGGGGAGCTGTTTTTT
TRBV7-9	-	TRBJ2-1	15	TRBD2	CASSGTSGRPPEQFF	TGTGCCAGCAGCGGGACTAGCGGGAGGCCCCCTGAGCAGTTCTTC
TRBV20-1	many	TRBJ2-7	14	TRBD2	CSAFSGKGAYEQYF	TGCAGTGCTTTTAGCGGGAAAGGGGCCTACGAGCAGTACTTC
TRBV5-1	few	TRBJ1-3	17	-	CASSLTGASGSGNTIYF	TGCGCCAGCAGCTTGACAGGCGCTTCAGGCTCTGGAAACACCATATATTTT
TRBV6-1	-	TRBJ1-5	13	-	CASSELYNQPQHF	TGTGCCAGCAGTGAATTGTACAATCAGCCCCAGCATTTT
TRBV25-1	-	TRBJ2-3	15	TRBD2	CASSEGLASTDTQYF	TGTGCCAGCAGTGAAGGACTAGCTAGCACAGATACGCAGTATTTT
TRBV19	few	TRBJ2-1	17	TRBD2	CASHPSGNVLGYNEQFF	TGTGCCAGTCACCCTAGCGGGAACGTTTTGGGCTACAATGAGCAGTTCTTC
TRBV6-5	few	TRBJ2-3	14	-	CASSLRLDSDTQYF	TGTGCCAGCAGTTTAAGACTAGATTCAGATACGCAGTATTTT
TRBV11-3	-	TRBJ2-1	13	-	CASSLERLNEQFF	TGTGCCAGCAGCTTAGAACGGCTAAATGAGCAGTTCTTC